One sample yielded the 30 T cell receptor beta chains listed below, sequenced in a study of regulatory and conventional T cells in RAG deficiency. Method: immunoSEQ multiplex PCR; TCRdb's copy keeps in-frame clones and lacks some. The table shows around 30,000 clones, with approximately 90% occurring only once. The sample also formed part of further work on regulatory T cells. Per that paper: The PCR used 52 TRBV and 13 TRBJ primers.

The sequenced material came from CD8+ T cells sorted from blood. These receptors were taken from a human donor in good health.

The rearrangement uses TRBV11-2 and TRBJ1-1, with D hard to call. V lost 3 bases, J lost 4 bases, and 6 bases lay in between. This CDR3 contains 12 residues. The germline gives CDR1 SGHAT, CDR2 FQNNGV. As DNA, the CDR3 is TGTGCCAGCAGCTTTGAATTCACTGAAGCTTTCTTT. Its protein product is CASSFEFTEAFF.

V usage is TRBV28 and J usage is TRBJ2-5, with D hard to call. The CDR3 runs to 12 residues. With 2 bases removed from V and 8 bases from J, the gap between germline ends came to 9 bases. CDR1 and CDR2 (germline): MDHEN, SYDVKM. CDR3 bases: TGTGCCAGCAGTTTAGTTTCCTCAACCCAGTACTTC. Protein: CASSLVSSTQYF.

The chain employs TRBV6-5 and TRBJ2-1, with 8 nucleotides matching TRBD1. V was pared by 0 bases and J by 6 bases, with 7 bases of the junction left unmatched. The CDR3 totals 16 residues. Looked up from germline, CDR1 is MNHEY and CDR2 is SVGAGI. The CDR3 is CASSYSRTGSGNEQFF. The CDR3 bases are TGTGCCAGCAGTTACTCAAGGACAGGGTCGGGCAATGAGCAGTTCTTC.

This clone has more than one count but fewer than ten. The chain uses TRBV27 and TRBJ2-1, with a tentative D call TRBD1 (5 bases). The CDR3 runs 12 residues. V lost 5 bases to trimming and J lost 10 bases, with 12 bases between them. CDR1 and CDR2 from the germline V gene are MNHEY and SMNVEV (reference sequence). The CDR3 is CASSPGLWEQFF. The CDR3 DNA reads TGTGCCAGCAGTCCAGGGCTATGGGAGCAGTTCTTC.

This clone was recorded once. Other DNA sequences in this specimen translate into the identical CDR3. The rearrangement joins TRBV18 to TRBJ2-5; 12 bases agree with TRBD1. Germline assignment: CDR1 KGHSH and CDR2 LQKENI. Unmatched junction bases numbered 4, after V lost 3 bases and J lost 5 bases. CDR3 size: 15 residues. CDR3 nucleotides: TGTGCCAGCTCACCGGGACAGGGGGCGAGGGAGACCCAGTACTTC. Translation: CASSPGQGARETQYF.

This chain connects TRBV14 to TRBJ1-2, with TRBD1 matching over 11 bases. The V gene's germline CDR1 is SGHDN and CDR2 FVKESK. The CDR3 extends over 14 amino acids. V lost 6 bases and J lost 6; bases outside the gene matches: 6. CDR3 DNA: TGTGCCAGCAGGCCGGGACAGGGGGGCCATGGCTACACCTTC. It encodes CASRPGQGGHGYTF.

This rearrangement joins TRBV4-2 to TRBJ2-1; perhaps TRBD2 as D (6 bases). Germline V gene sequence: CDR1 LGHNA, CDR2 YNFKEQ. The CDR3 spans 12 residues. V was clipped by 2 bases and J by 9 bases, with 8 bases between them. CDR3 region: CASSQRDSEQFF. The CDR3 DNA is TGTGCCAGCAGCCAACGGGACTCTGAGCAGTTCTTC.

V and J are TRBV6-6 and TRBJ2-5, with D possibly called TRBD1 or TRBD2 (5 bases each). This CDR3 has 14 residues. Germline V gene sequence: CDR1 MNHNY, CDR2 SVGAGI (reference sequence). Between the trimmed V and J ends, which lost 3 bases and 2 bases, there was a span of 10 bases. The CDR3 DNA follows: TGTGCCAGCAGTTATCCGGGACGTCAAGAGACCCAGTACTTC. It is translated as CASSYPGRQETQYF.

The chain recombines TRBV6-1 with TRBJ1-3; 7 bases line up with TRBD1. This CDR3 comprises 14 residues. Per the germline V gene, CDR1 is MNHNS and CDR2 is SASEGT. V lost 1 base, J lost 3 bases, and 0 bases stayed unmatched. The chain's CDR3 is CASSEGQGGNTIYF. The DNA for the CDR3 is TGTGCCAGCAGTGAAGGACAGGGTGGAAACACCATATATTTT.

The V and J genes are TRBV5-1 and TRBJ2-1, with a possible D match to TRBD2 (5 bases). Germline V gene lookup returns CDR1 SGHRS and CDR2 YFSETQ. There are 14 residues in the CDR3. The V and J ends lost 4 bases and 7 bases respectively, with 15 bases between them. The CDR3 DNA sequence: TGCGCCAGCAGCCCTGGACTTGGGGTTAATGAGCAGTTCTTC. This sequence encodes CASSPGLGVNEQFF.

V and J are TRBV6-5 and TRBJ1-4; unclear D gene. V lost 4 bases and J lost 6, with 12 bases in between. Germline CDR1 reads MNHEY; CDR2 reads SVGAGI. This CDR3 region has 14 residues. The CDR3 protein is CASSWRARDEKLFF. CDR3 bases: TGTGCCAGCAGTTGGCGGGCCCGGGATGAAAAACTGTTTTTT.

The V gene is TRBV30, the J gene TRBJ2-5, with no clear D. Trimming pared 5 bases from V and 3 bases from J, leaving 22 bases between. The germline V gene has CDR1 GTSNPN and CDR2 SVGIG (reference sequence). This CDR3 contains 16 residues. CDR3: CAWGPGWTAVKETQYF. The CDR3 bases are TGTGCCTGGGGACCTGGATGGACCGCCGTGAAAGAGACCCAGTACTTC. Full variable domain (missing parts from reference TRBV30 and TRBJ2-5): SQTIHQWPATLVQPVGSPLSLECTVEGTSNPNLYWYRQAAGRGLQLLFYSVGIGQISSEVPQNLSASRPQDRQFILSSKKLLLSDSGFYLCAWGPGWTAVKETQYFGPGTRLLVL.

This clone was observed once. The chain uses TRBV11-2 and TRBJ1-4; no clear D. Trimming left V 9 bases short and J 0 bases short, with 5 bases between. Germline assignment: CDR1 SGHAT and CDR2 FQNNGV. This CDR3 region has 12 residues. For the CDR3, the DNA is TGTGCCAGTACAGCAACTAATGAAAAACTGTTTTTT. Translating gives CASTATNEKLFF.

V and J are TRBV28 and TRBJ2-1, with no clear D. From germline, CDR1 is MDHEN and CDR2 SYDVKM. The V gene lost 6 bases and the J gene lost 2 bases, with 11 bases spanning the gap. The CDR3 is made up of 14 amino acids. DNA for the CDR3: TGTGCCAGCAGATGGCGGAGCACCTACAATGAGCAGTTCTTC. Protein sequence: CASRWRSTYNEQFF. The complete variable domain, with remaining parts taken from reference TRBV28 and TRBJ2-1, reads DVKVTQSSRYLVKRTGEKVFLECVQDMDHENMFWYRQDPGLGLRLIYFSYDVKMKEKGDIPEGYSVSREKKERFSLILESASTNQTSMYLCASRWRSTYNEQFFGPGTRLTVL.

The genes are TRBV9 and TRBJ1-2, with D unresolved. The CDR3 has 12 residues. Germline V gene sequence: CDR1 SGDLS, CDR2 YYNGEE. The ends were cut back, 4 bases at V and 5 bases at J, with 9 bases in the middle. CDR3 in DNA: TGTGCCAGCAGCCCGGACGGGTATGGCTACACCTTC. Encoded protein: CASSPDGYGYTF.

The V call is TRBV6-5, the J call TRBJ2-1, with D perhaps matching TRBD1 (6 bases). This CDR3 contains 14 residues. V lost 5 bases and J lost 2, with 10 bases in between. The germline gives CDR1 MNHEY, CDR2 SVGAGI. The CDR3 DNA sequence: TGTGCCAGCAGTAAACAGGGTCCCTACAATGAGCAGTTCTTC. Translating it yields CASSKQGPYNEQFF.

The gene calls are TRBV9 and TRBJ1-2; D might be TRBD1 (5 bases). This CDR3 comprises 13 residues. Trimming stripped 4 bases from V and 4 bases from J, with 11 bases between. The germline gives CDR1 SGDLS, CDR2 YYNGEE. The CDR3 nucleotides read TGTGCCAGCAGCCCCGGGAGGGGCTATGGCTACACCTTC. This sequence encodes CASSPGRGYGYTF.

The DNA for the CDR3 is TGTGCCAGCAGCTTATACGCTGCCAGTTTCCCAAACTACGAGCAGTACTTC. It encodes CASSLYAASFPNYEQYF. This rearrangement joins TRBV7-8 to TRBJ2-7, with D unresolved. Trimming left V 2 bases short and J 3 bases short, with 20 bases between. CDR1 and CDR2 (germline): SGHVS, FQNEAQ. The CDR3 sequence is 17 residues long. Supplemented by reference TRBV7-8 and TRBJ2-7, the full variable domain reads GAGVSQSPRYKVAKRGQDVALRCDPISGHVSLFWYQQALGQGPEFLTYFQNEAQLDKSGLPSDRFFAERPEGSVSTLKIQRTQQEDSAVYLCASSLYAASFPNYEQYFGPGTRLTVT.

The CDR3 DNA sequence: TGTGCCAGCACTAGATTTAGAGGTATGAACACTGAAGCTTTCTTT. Its protein product is CASTRFRGMNTEAFF. The chain carries TRBV7-8 and TRBJ1-1; the D is unclear. There are 15 residues in the CDR3. Germline V CDR1 and CDR2: SGHVS, FQNEAQ. Trimming pared 7 bases from V and 0 bases from J, leaving 15 bases between.

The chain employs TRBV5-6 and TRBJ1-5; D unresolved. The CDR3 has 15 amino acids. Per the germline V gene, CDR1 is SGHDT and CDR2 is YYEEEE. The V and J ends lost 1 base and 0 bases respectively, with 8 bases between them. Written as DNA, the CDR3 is TGTGCCAGCAGCTTGTTGGGTAATAGCAATCAGCCCCAGCATTTT. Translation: CASSLLGNSNQPQHF.

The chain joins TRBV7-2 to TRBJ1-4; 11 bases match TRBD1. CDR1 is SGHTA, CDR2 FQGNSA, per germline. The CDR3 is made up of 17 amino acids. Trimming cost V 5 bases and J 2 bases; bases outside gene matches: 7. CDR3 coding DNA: TGTGCCAGCAGCCCAGGACAGGGGGCCTACACTAATGAAAAACTGTTTTTT. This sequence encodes CASSPGQGAYTNEKLFF.

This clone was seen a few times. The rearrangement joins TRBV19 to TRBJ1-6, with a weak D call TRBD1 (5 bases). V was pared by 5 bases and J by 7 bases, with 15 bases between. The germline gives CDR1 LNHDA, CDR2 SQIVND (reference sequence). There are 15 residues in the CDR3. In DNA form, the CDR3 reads TGTGCCAGTAGTGGGACGGAGAGTAGGAATTCACCCCTCCACTTT. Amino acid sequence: CASSGTESRNSPLHF.

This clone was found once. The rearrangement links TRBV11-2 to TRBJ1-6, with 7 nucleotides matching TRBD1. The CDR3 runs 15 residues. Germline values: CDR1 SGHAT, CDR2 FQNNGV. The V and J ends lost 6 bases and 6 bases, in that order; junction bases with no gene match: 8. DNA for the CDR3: TGTGCCAGCAGTACGACAGGGCTATCTAATTCACCCCTCCACTTT. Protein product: CASSTTGLSNSPLHF.

The CDR3, as DNA: TGTGCCAGCTCACGGGAGCAGGGTTTTGAGCCCCAGCATTTT. Translating it yields CASSREQGFEPQHF. This chain links TRBV18 with TRBJ1-5; D is possibly TRBD1 (5 bases). The CDR3 spans 14 residues. Trimming took 4 bases from V and 8 from J, leaving 15 bases between them. Looked up from germline, CDR1 is KGHSH and CDR2 is LQKENI.

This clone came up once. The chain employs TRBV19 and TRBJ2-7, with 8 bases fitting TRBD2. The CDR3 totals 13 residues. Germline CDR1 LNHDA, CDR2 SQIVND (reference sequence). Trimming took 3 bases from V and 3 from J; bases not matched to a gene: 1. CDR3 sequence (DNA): TGTGCCAGTAGTATGGGACTAGACTACGAGCAGTACTTC. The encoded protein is CASSMGLDYEQYF.

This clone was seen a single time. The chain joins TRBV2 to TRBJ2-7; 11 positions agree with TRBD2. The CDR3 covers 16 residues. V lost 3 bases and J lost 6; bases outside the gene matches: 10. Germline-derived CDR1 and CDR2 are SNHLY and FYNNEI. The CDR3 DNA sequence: TGTGCCAGCAGTGATAGTCTAGCGGGGGGTTTCAGCGAGCAGTACTTC. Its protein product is CASSDSLAGGFSEQYF.

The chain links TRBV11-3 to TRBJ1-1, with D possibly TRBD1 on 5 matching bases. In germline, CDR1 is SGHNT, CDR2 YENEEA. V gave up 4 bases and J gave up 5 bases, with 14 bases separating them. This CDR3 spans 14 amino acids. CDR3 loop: CASSSGPLGTEAFF. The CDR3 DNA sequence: TGTGCCAGCAGCTCGGGGCCCCTTGGGACTGAAGCTTTCTTT.

The CDR3 sequence is CSVEGASPGEQYF. The CDR3 nucleotides are TGCAGCGTTGAGGGGGCTAGCCCGGGCGAGCAGTACTTC. The chain links TRBV29-1 to TRBJ2-7, with a possible D match to TRBD1 (6 bases). CDR3 size: 13 residues. Deletions cut 3 bases from V and 6 bases from J, with 15 bases between. Germline values: CDR1 SQVTM, CDR2 ANQGSEA.

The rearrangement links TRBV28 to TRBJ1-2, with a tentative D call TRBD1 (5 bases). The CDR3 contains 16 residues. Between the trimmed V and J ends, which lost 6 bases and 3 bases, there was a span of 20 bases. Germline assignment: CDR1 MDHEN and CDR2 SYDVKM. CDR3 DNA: TGTGCCAGCAGAAGCGGGGGGACCGACAGTCACTATGGCTACACCTTC. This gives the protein CASRSGGTDSHYGYTF.

This CDR3 reads CSVDEAGGKLFF. The CDR3 DNA reads as TGCAGCGTCGACGAGGCGGGCGGAAAACTGTTTTTT. The genes are TRBV29-1 and TRBJ1-4, with D unresolved. The CDR3 is made up of 12 amino acids. Trimming left V 6 bases short and J 10 bases short, with 15 bases between. The germline CDR1 and CDR2 sequences are SQVTM and ANQGSEA. Full variable domain (remainder filled in from reference TRBV29-1 and TRBJ1-4): SAVISQKPSRDICQRGTSLTIQCQVDSQVTMMFWYRQQPGQSLTLIATANQGSEATYESGFVIDKFPISRPNLTFSTLTVSNMSPEDSSIYLCSVDEAGGKLFFGSGTQLSVL.